The 22 T cell receptor beta chains below come from one sample, sequenced in a study of blood T cell repertoires in COVID-19. TCRdb's copy holds only in-frame clones and misses some; the assay was immunoSEQ multiplex PCR. This sample yields around 250,000 clones, of which 70% to 90% are seen a single time; approximately 2% belongs to the top ten. Sequenced input: PBMCs or T cells enriched from blood (not recorded which). These receptors originate from a woman between 50 and 59 years old who had recovered from COVID-19.

The chain joins TRBV5-6 to TRBJ1-2; no definite D call. This CDR3 has 18 residues. V lost 0 bases and J lost 3, with 21 bases in between. Per the germline V gene, CDR1 is SGHDT and CDR2 is YYEEEE. The CDR3 sequence is CASSLGSGFGIWYYGYTF. The CDR3 DNA sequence: TGTGCCAGCAGCTTGGGGTCTGGGTTCGGGATTTGGTACTATGGCTACACCTTC.

V gene TRBV10-1 combines with J gene TRBJ1-6; D remains ambiguous. The CDR3 sequence is 16 residues long. Per germline, CDR1 WNHNN and CDR2 SYGVQD (reference sequence). The V and J ends lost 0 bases and 10 bases respectively, with 16 bases between them. The CDR3 DNA reads TGCGCCAGCAGTGAGTCGGGGAGCCGACGGGGATCACCCCTCCACTTT. This sequence encodes CASSESGSRRGSPLHF.

The chain carries TRBV3-1 (or the pseudogene TRBV3-2) and TRBJ2-7, with D maybe TRBD1 (5 bases). Germline CDR1 is LGHDT and CDR2 is YNNKEL (reference sequence). V was cut by 1 base and J by 6 bases, with 13 bases left in between. The CDR3 sequence is 14 residues long. CDR3 nucleotides: TGTGCCAGCAGCCAAGGTCAGGGATGGGGCGAGCAGTACTTC. This translates into CASSQGQGWGEQYF.

The chain carries TRBV7-3 and TRBJ2-5; 12 bases match TRBD1. Germline CDR1 reads SGHTA; CDR2 reads FQGTGA. This CDR3 spans 15 amino acids. J lost 5 bases, V lost 5 bases, and 6 bases had no gene match. CDR3 protein: CASSRDRGRAETQYF. In DNA form, the CDR3 reads TGTGCCAGCAGCCGGGACAGGGGGCGCGCGGAGACCCAGTACTTC.

The chain joins TRBV27 to TRBJ2-2, with a weak D call TRBD1 (6 bases). The CDR3 spans 13 residues. V lost 11 bases and J 1 base, leaving 11 bases between the germline ends. Germline-derived CDR1 and CDR2 are MNHEY and SMNVEV (reference sequence). In DNA form, the CDR3 reads TGTGCCGCCCGGGGACAGAACACCGGGGAGCTGTTTTTT. This sequence encodes CAARGQNTGELFF.

In its sample, this clone was seen once. V usage is TRBV5-1 and J usage is TRBJ1-1; D ambiguous. Germline CDR1 SGHRS, CDR2 YFSETQ. Trimming pared 0 bases from V and 4 bases from J, leaving 10 bases between. The CDR3 is 14 residues long. The CDR3 DNA follows: TGCGCCAGCAGCTTGGATGCGGGCTTCACTGAAGCTTTCTTT. Translating it yields CASSLDAGFTEAFF.

This clone showed up just once. The V and J genes are TRBV6-5 and TRBJ1-1; tentative D call: TRBD1 (6 bases). V lost 7 bases, J lost 7 bases, and 16 bases lay in between. This CDR3 region has 13 residues. Germline CDR1 reads MNHEY; CDR2 reads SVGAGI. The CDR3 region is CASTRTDSLEAFF. CDR3 DNA sequence: TGTGCCAGCACCCGAACGGACAGCCTTGAAGCTTTCTTT.

The chain uses TRBV6-2 or TRBV6-3 and TRBJ1-5; 7 nucleotides align to TRBD1. The V gene's germline CDR1 is MNHEY and CDR2 SVGEGT. This CDR3 spans 15 amino acids. The V segment lost 2 bases and the J segment 11 bases; nucleotides outside the gene matches: 12. This CDR3 reads CASSYRGPQMESQHF. For the CDR3, the DNA is TGTGCCAGCAGTTACAGGGGGCCCCAAATGGAGTCCCAGCATTTT.

The rearrangement uses TRBV2 and TRBJ1-4; 9 bases agree with TRBD1. Unmatched junction bases numbered 10, after V lost 4 bases and J lost 7 bases. The V gene's germline CDR1 is SNHLY and CDR2 FYNNEI. The CDR3 has 16 residues. CDR3 in amino acids: CASSVFTGGAGEKLFF. The CDR3 DNA follows: TGTGCCAGCAGTGTATTTACAGGGGGCGCGGGTGAAAAACTGTTTTTT.

The chain is built from TRBV27 and TRBJ2-7; the D gene is possibly TRBD1 (5 bases). The CDR3 spans 14 residues. CDR1 is MNHEY, CDR2 SMNVEV, per germline (reference sequence). V lost 1 base and J 3 bases, leaving 10 bases between the germline ends. The CDR3 nucleotides read TGTGCCAGCAGTTTATTTAGGGGTAACTACGAGCAGTACTTC. Translation: CASSLFRGNYEQYF.

The rearrangement joins TRBV3-1 (or the pseudogene TRBV3-2) to TRBJ2-6, with D unclear. Germline V CDR1 and CDR2: LGHDT, YNNKEL (reference sequence). V was pared by 4 bases and J by 0 bases, with 7 bases between. The CDR3 consists of 15 residues. CDR3 DNA: TGTGCCAGCAGCCTGGGCCTCTCTGGGGCCAACGTCCTGACTTTC. Translating it yields CASSLGLSGANVLTF.

The chain employs TRBV28 and TRBJ1-2; D might be TRBD1 (6 bases). Germline CDR1 reads MDHEN; CDR2 reads SYDVKM. The CDR3 covers 16 residues. Trimming cost V 3 bases and J 3 bases, with 17 bases left between them. As DNA, the CDR3 is TGTGCCAGCAGTTTCCCTCTGAGGGACAATTACTATGGCTACACCTTC. This encodes CASSFPLRDNYYGYTF.

This chain links TRBV3-1 (or the pseudogene TRBV3-2) with TRBJ2-4, with 8 bases lining up with TRBD1. V lost 3 bases to trimming and J lost 0 bases; unmatched junction nucleotides: 10. Germline V CDR1 and CDR2: LGHDT, YNNKEL (reference sequence). This CDR3 is built from 18 residues. In DNA, the CDR3 is TGTGCCAGCAGCCAGGACAGGGAAGGACTACTAGCCAAAAACATTCAGTACTTC. This codes for CASSQDREGLLAKNIQYF.

This clone was seen only once. The chain joins TRBV5-1 to TRBJ2-1, with D perhaps matching TRBD2 (5 bases). Trimming removed 0 bases from V and 7 bases from J, with 11 bases in between. This CDR3 is 14 amino acids long. CDR1 and CDR2 (germline): SGHRS, YFSETQ. The DNA of the CDR3 is TGCGCCAGCAGCTTGGTGTCGTGGGAGAATGAGCAGTTCTTC. Its translation: CASSLVSWENEQFF.

This chain's CDR3 is CASSLTGGGSNQPQHF. Written as DNA, the CDR3 is TGTGCCAGCTCACTTACAGGGGGAGGGAGCAATCAGCCCCAGCATTTT. V usage is TRBV18 and J usage is TRBJ1-5; TRBD1 matches at 8 bases. J gave up 1 base and V 4 bases, and 6 bases lay outside the gene matches. The CDR3 spans 16 residues. Germline-derived CDR1 and CDR2 are KGHSH and LQKENI.

Here the CDR3 reads CASSLTGNYGYTF. The DNA for the CDR3 is TGTGCCAGCAGTTTAACAGGGAACTATGGCTACACCTTC. The rearrangement joins TRBV12-3 or TRBV12-4 to TRBJ1-2; D may be TRBD1 (6 bases). V lost 2 bases and J lost 2, with 6 bases in between. The CDR3 has 13 amino acids.

This sequence joins TRBV11-2 and TRBJ2-1; 8 bases are shared with TRBD1. The CDR3 extends over 15 amino acids. Germline values: CDR1 SGHAT, CDR2 FQNNGV. The V gene end was trimmed by 5 bases and the J gene end by 3 bases; junction bases not matched to a gene: 6. The CDR3 coding sequence is TGTGCCAGCAGCACTGGACAGGGTAACTACAATGAGCAGTTCTTC. Translating gives CASSTGQGNYNEQFF. Based on the CDR3 plus reference TRBV11-2 and TRBJ2-1, the full variable domain is EAGVAQSPRYKIIEKRQSVAFWCNPISGHATLYWYQQILGQGPKLLIQFQNNGVVDDSQLPKDRFSAERLKGVDSTLKIQPAKLEDSAVYLCASSTGQGNYNEQFFGPGTRLTVL.

The rearrangement joins TRBV28 to TRBJ1-2, with 9 bases identical to TRBD1. The V gene's germline CDR1 is MDHEN and CDR2 SYDVKM. This CDR3 comprises 16 residues. Trimming took 7 bases from V and 6 from J; bases not matched to a gene: 15. CDR3 coding DNA: TGTGCCAGCACCATTTTCGGAGGACAGGGGTCGGATGGCTACACCTTC. It encodes CASTIFGGQGSDGYTF.

V gene TRBV5-5 combines with J gene TRBJ2-1; a weak D match, TRBD2 (6 bases). Per germline, CDR1 SGHKS and CDR2 YYEKEE (reference sequence). The length of the CDR3 is 15 residues. V was shortened by 0 bases and J by 4 bases, with 11 bases between the two germline ends. The CDR3 region is CASSLERESYNEQFF. The CDR3 DNA reads TGTGCCAGCAGCTTGGAACGGGAGTCGTACAATGAGCAGTTCTTC.

This clone was recorded only once. This sequence joins TRBV10-3 and TRBJ2-7, with 8 bases identical to TRBD2. The CDR3 contains 12 residues. After removal of 7 bases from V and 6 bases from J, the junction contained 5 bases not matched to a gene. CDR1 and CDR2 (germline): ENHRY, SYGVKD. The CDR3 region is CAIKGLAGEQYF. The DNA of the CDR3 is TGTGCCATCAAAGGACTAGCAGGCGAGCAGTACTTC.

This clone was observed a handful of times. This chain joins TRBV5-1 and TRBJ1-4; tentatively, D is TRBD1 (5 bases). The CDR3 totals 14 residues. In germline, CDR1 is SGHRS, CDR2 YFSETQ. V lost 1 base, J lost 4 bases, and 8 bases lay in between. CDR3 in DNA: TGCGCCAGCAGCTTGTTAAGGGGTAATGAAAAACTGTTTTTT. Residues: CASSLLRGNEKLFF.

In the case of this clone: The sample contains more than one DNA sequence encoding this CDR3. CDR3 DNA: TGCGCCAGCAGCTTGTCTCAGGGGGCTGGAAACACCATATATTTT. Residues: CASSLSQGAGNTIYF. The genes are TRBV5-1 and TRBJ1-3; 7 bases agree with TRBD1. This CDR3 contains 15 residues. Trimming cost V 1 base and J 2 bases; bases outside gene matches: 3. Germline assignment: CDR1 SGHRS and CDR2 YFSETQ.